The sequence of this T cell receptor beta chain was determined in a study of CD4 and CD8 cells across lung adenocarcinoma regions (dated by TCRdb to 2016 to 2018). Describing the broader study: To look at intratumor heterogeneity in the T cell receptor repertoire, the study compared tumor centers against tumor margins.

According to the germline V gene (reference sequence), CDR1 reads MNHEY and CDR2 reads SMNVEV. V loses 7 bases at its end and J loses 2 bases; junction bases beyond the gene matches: 10. The CDR3 has 16 amino acids, counting the end cysteine and phenylalanine. This entry keeps only the CDR3 DNA: 48 bases, framed from base 1. Library construction relied on PCR. The instrument given in TCRdb is HiSeq X Ten. Starting from the raw public reads, TCRdb applied fastp trimming at Q25, assembled clones with MiXCR and retained in-frame beta chains. Under each unique CDR3 protein, matching rows form one entry showing the most common genes and DNA. This sample gives about 12,000 distinct CDR3 sequences in total; 40% to 50% of them show up just once. The top ten hold approximately 31% of the sample. This clonotype was found many times. Its antigen specificity is not known. Per-base qualities were not stored, and no clone one base away is much larger.

Donors were patients with localized lung adenocarcinoma, a subtype of non-small cell lung cancer. Samples were obtained from the margins of localized lung adenocarcinomas. For TCR repertoire analysis, CD8+ T cells taken from tumor tissue were profiled apart from CD4+ T cells. The V and J genes are TRBV27 and TRBJ2-1, with 8 bases aligning to TRBD2. This clonotype originated in a male donor with lung adenocarcinoma. The CD4 and CD8 labels of this study may be unreliable. The sample consisted of CD8+ T cells from the margin of a lung tumor. Sample cell subset or site, as interpreted from the label and publication: tumor margin region. The CDR3 protein is CASTPGLAAAYNEQFF. The DNA sequence is as follows: TGTGCCAGCACCCCCGGACTAGCAGCTGCCTACAATGAGCAGTTCTTC.